This TCR beta chain comes out of a study of identical twins (dated by TCRdb to 2016 to 2018). In terms of the full investigation: The study deep-sequenced TCR alpha and beta repertoires from monozygotic twins, unrelated adults of various ages and cord blood to test whether fetal clonotypes persist. To rule out contamination, the twin experiments were replicated at different times with different library preparation protocols. Results the study describes overall, beyond this receptor: Out-of-frame TCR alpha sharing in monozygotic twins was systematically underestimated by recombination models, whereas sharing between unrelated individuals was in agreement with the recombination models. Zero-insertion analyses could be partly confounded by invariant T cells such as MAIT and iNKT, though diverse VJ usage argued against such confounding for most clonotypes. Compared with coincidental sharing between unrelated individuals, an excess of low generation-probability sequences was observed among out-of-frame TCR alpha sequences shared between twins. Excess twin sharing in beta out-of-frame sequences was weaker because fewer shared sequences lowered the signal-to-noise ratio. Abundant cord blood beta clonotypes carried fewer insertions; young adult naive repertoires showed a weaker similar trend, while memory repertoires showed none. Because the same donors could not be followed over many years, the conclusions relied on cross-sectional statistical analysis.

Every donor in the study was a healthy Caucasian. The twin cohort comprised three pairs of female monozygotic twins, all aged roughly 18 to 29 years. CD4+ and CD8+ T cell populations were isolated with positive isolation kits from Invitrogen. V is clipped by 4 bases and J by 3 bases, and the sequence between their germline boundaries is 13 bases long. The germline V gene (reference sequence) supplies CDR1 MNHEY and CDR2 SMNVEV. From the cysteine up to the phenylalanine, the CDR3 has a length of 14 residues. Only the CDR3 part of the read is kept: 42 bases, read in frame from the first base. Turning to this clonotype: Its cognate antigen has yet to be identified. No much larger clone exists at a distance of one base, and base qualities are not known.

Library prep was done by 5' RACE. Sequencing instrument: Illumina HiSeq 2000. Template switching introduced a universal primer binding site; the final cDNA contained a unique molecular identifier, enabling accurate counting of TCR cDNA molecules. Specific primers in the conserved constant-segment region were used to synthesize first-strand cDNA for TCR alpha and beta chains. To control for contamination, every cDNA library was double barcoded, receiving both a SMART-Mk sample barcode and Illumina barcodes. TruSeq adapter sequences, together with Illumina sample barcodes, were added in two successive PCR steps. The TCR alpha and beta cDNA libraries were sequenced on the Illumina HiSeq platform using custom primers. The paper's data handling went like this. Unique molecular identifiers were extracted from raw reads with MiGEC, and CDR3 positions were determined with MiXCR. Recombination models were inferred per individual with the repgenHMM and IGoR tools using an EM algorithm. The tcR package in R was used for shared clonotype analysis, with sharing normalized by the product of cloneset sizes. To study raw recombination free of thymic and clonal selection effects, out-of-frame nonproductive sequences were analyzed. TCRdb reworked the public reads: Q25 trimming with fastp, MiXCR clone assembly, productive beta chains retained. Identical CDR3 protein sequences are pooled into one entry, listed with their most common genes and DNA. The V and J calls were not made by the authors but by TCRdb's processing. In this sample the table shows 450,000 or so distinct CDR3 sequences, about 24% of which occur a single time. The top ten clonotypes cover 2.9% of the sample.

This sample was also put to use in a study of T cells expressing NK-cell markers. The second paper further reports: In sorted CD3+CD56+NKG2C+, CD3+CD56+NKG2C- and CD3+CD56-NKG2C+ T-cell subsets from eight or nine donors, TCR beta-chain repertoires were profiled. Among the eight sequenced donors, only one was HCMV-seronegative, while the other seven were HCMV-seropositive. In several experiments an anti-gammadeltaTCR antibody was added to restrict sorting to alphabetaTCR-expressing T cells. In 6 or 7 donors, the dominant CD3+CD56+NKG2C+ clonotypes ranked among the top 10 CD8+ clonotypes, making up about 1.0-8% of CD8+ T cells. Those dominant clonotypes were again the most abundant among CD3+CD56-NKG2C+ cells in a handful of donors, at about 28.3-65%. It remained unclear whether the expanded NKG2C-expressing T cell clones were specific for HCMV antigens. The eight sequenced donors were randomly selected healthy volunteers, three men and five women. To determine HCMV serostatus, a commercial ELISA kit was used to detect HCMV-specific IgG in serum. MIGEC was used to demultiplex reads and group the reads by UMI, and MiTCR was used to assemble and quantify clonotypes. To exclude erroneous sequences, only TCR cDNA sequences supported by at least two reads were retained. The tcR package was used for downstream repertoire analysis, and clonotypes were matched across fractions by CDR3 nucleotide sequence plus V segment. VDJmatch was used to annotate antigen specificity against VDJdb, with one amino acid substitution allowed in CDR3.

Here the chain combines TRBV27 and TRBJ2-7; tentative D gene TRBD1, with 6 bases matching. The material sequenced was CD4+ T cells sorted from blood. This receptor was obtained from a woman aged 18-29 years in good health. The base sequence is TGTGCCAGCAGTTATGGGGGCATGGACTACGAGCAGTACTTC. This is translated as CASSYGGMDYEQYF.